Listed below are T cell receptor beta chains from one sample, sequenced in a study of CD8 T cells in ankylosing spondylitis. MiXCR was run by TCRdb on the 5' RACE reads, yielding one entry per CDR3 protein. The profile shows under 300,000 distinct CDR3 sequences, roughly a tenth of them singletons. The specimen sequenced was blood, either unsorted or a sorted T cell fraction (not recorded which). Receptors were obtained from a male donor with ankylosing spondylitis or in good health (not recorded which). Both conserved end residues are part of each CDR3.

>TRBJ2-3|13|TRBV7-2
CASSFKGTDTQYF
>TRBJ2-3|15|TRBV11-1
CASSITPQGPDTQYF
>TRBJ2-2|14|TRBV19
CASSPRRNTGELFF
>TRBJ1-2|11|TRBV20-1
CSASQGYGYTF
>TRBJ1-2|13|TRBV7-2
CASSPDRNYAYTF
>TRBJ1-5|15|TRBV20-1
CSASEGGFSNQPQHF
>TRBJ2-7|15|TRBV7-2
CASSPPPGTSHEQYF
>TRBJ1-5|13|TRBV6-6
CASSWDINQPQHF
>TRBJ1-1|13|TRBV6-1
CASSNTGNTEAFF
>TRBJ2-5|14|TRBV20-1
CSARDGLGSETQYF
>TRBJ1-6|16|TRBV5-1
CASSSGQPSYNSPLHF
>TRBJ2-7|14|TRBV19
CASRGQGASYEQYF
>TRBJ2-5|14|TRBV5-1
CASSAGQGQETQYF
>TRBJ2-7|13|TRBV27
CASSSGPKYEQYF
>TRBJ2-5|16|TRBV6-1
CASSPLSGGAGETQYF
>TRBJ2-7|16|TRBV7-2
CASSLGPAGASYEQYF
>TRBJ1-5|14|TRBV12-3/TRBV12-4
CASTLTGGGQPQHF
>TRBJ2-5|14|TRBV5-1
CASSPDVTPRTQYF
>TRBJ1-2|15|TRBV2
CASSGTGTPYYGYTF
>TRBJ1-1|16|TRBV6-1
CASSPRTATKNTEAFF
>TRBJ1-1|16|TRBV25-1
CASSELGSGVSTEAFF
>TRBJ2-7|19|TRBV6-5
CASSYSTRAQDRASYEQYF
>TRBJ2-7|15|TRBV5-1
CASSLGGQGIYEQYF
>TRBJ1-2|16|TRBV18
CASSPLDGVLNYGYTF